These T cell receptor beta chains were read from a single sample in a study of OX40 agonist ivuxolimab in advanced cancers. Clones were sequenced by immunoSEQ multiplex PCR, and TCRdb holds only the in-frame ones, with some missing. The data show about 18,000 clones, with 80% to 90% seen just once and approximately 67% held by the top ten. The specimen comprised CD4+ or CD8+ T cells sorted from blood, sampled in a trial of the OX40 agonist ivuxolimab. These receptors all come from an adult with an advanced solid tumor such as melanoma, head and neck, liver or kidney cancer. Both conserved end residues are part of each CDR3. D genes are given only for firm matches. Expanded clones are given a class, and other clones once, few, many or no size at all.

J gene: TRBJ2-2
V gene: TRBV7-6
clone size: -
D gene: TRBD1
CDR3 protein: CASSLTGVTGELFF
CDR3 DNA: TGTGCCAGCAGCCTAACAGGGGTCACCGGGGAGCTGTTTTTT

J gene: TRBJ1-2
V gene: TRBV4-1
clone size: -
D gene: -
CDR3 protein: CASSQRIHDNYGYTF
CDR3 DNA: TGCGCCAGCAGCCAAAGGATACATGATAACTATGGCTACACCTTC

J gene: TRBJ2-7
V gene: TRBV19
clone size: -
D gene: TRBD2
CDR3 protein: CASSPSLAREQYF
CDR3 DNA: TGTGCCAGTAGTCCCTCACTAGCGCGCGAGCAGTACTTC

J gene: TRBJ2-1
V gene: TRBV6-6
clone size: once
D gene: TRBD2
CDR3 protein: CASGTGTSGGNEQFF
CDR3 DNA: TGTGCCAGCGGAACCGGGACTAGCGGGGGTAATGAGCAGTTCTTC

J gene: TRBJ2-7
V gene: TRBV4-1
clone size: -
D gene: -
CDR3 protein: CASSQGSNYEQYF
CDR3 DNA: TGCGCCAGCAGCCAAGGGTCGAACTACGAGCAGTACTTC

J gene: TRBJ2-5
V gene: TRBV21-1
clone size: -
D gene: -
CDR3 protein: CASSKLAGTQETQYF
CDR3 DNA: TGTGCCAGCAGCAAGCTAGCGGGAACCCAAGAGACCCAGTACTTC

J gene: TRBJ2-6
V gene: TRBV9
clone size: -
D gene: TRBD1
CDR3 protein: CASSDGTGVWSGANVLTF
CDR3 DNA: TGTGCCAGCAGCGACGGGACAGGGGTATGGTCTGGGGCCAACGTCCTGACTTTC

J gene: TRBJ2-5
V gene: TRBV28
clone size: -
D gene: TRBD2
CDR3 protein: CASSGGLAGVRYQEAQYF
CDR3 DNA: TGTGCCAGCAGTGGCGGACTAGCAGGGGTAAGGTACCAAGAGGCCCAGTACTTC

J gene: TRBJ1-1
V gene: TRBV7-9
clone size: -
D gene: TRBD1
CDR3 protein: CASSPNRGANTEAFF
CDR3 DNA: TGTGCCAGCAGCCCCAACAGGGGTGCGAACACTGAAGCTTTCTTT

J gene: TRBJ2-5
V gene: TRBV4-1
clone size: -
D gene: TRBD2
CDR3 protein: CASSLLGTGGGETQYF
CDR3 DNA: TGCGCCAGCAGCCTCCTAGGGACGGGAGGGGGAGAGACCCAGTACTTC

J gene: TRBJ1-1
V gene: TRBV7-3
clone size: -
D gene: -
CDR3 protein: CASRGDLDTEAFF
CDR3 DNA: TGTGCCAGCAGAGGGGATTTGGACACTGAAGCTTTCTTT

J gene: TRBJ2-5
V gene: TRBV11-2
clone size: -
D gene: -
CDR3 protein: CASTPREETQYF
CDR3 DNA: TGTGCCAGCACCCCCCGAGAAGAGACCCAGTACTTC

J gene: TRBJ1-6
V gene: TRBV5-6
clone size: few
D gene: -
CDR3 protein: CASSLWPRDITILHF
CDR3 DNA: TGTGCCAGCAGCTTGTGGCCCCGGGACATCACTATCCTCCACTTT

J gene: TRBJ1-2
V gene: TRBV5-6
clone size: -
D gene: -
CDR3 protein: CASSLVGQGWNGYTF
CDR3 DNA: TGTGCCAGCAGCTTGGTCGGCCAGGGTTGGAATGGCTACACCTTC

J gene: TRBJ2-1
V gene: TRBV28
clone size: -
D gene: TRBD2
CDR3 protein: CASSTQLIGLAGGPEEQFF
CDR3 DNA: TGTGCCAGCAGTACCCAGCTGATAGGACTAGCGGGAGGGCCAGAGGAGCAGTTCTTC

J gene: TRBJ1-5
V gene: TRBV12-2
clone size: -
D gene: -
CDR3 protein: CASRLGQGTYQPQHF
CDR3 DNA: TGTGCAAGTCGCTTGGGACAGGGGACTTATCAGCCCCAGCATTTT

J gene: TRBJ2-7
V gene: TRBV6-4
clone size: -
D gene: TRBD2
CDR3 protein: CASSLSGSSYEQYF
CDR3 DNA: TGTGCCAGCAGTCTAAGCGGGAGCTCCTACGAGCAGTACTTC

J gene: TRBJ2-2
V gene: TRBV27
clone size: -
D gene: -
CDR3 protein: CASSPIFTGELFF
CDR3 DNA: TGTGCCAGCAGCCCAATCTTCACCGGGGAGCTGTTTTTT

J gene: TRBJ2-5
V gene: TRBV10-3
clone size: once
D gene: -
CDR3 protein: CAISGPGETQYF
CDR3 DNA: TGTGCCATCAGTGGTCCGGGTGAGACCCAGTACTTC

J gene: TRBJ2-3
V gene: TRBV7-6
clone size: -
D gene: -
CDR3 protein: CASSLTSDTLTDTQYF
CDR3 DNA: TGTGCCAGCAGCCTAACCTCGGACACCCTCACAGATACGCAGTATTTT

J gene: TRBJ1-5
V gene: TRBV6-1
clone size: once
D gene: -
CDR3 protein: CASSLHRVSNQPQHF
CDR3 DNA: TGTGCCAGCAGTCTTCACAGGGTTAGCAATCAGCCCCAGCATTTT

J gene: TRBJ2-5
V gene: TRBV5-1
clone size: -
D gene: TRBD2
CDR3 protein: CASSLALASGRAVRETQYF
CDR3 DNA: TGCGCCAGCAGCTTGGCCCTGGCTAGCGGGAGGGCCGTGCGGGAGACCCAGTACTTC

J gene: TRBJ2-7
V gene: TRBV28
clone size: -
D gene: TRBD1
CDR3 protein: CASSLLQGAYEQYF
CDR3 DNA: TGTGCCAGCAGTTTATTACAGGGGGCTTACGAGCAGTACTTC

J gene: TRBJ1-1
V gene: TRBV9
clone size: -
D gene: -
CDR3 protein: CASSVVPGLDTEAFF
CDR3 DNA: TGTGCCAGCAGCGTAGTCCCAGGGCTAGACACTGAAGCTTTCTTT

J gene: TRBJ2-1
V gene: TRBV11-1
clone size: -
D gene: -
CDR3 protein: CASSLSRGGNEQFF
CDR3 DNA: TGTGCCAGCAGCTTATCCCGCGGCGGGAATGAGCAGTTCTTC

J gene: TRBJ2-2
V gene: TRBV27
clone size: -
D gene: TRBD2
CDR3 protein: CASSSNPRTSGMVTGELFF
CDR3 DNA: TGTGCCAGCAGCTCCAACCCCCGGACTAGCGGGATGGTCACCGGGGAGCTGTTTTTT

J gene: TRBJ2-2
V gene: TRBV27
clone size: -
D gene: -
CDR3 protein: CASRGYTGELFF
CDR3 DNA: TGTGCCAGCAGGGGTTACACCGGGGAGCTGTTTTTT

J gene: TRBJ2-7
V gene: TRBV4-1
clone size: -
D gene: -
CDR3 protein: CASSQGGQGYEQYF
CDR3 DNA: TGCGCCAGCAGCCAAGGGGGGCAGGGTTACGAGCAGTACTTC

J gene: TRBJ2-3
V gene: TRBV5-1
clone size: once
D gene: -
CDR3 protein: CASSFLDADTQYF
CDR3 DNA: TGCGCCAGCAGCTTCCTAGATGCAGATACGCAGTATTTT

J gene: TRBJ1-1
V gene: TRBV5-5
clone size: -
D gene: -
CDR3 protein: CASSSPGRGRTEAFF
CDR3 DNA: TGTGCCAGCAGCTCTCCGGGACGGGGGAGAACTGAAGCTTTCTTT

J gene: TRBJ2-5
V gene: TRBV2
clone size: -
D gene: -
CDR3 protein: CASKERDSEETQYF
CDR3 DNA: TGTGCCAGTAAAGAAAGGGACTCCGAGGAGACCCAGTACTTC